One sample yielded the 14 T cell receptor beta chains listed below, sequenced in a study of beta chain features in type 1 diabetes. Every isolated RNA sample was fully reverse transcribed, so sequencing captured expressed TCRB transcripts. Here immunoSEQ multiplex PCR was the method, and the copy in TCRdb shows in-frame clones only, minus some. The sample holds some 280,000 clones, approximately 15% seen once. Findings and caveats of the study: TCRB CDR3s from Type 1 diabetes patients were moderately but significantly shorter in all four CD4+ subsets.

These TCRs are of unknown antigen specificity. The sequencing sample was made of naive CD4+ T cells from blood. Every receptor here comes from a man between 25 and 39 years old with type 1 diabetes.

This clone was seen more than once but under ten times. CDR3 sequence: CASSPLSSYNEQFF. The CDR3 nucleotides read TGTGCCAGTAGTCCCCTTAGCTCCTACAATGAGCAGTTCTTC. The chain has TRBV19 and TRBJ2-1; D is unresolved. The CDR3 loop spans 14 amino acids. The germline CDR1 and CDR2 sequences are LNHDA and SQIVND (reference sequence). V lost 5 bases and J 0 bases, leaving 8 bases between the germline ends.

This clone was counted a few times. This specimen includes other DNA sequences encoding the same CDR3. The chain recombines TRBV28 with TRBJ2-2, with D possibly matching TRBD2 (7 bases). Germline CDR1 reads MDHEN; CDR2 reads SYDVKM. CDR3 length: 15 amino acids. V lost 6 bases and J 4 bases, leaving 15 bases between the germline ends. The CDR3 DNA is TGTGCCAGCAGAACTGGGGGGGCGGGCACCGGGGAGCTGTTTTTT. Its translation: CASRTGGAGTGELFF.

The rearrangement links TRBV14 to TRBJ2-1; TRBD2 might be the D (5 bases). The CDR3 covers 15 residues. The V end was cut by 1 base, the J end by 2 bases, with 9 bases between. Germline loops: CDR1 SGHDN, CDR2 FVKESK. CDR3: CASSQAGSAYNEQFF. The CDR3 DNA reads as TGTGCCAGCAGCCAAGCGGGATCAGCCTACAATGAGCAGTTCTTC.

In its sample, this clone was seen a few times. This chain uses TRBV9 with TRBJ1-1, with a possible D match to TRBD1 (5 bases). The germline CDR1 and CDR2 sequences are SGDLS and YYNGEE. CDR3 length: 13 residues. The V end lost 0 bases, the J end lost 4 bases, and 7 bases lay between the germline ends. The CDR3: CASSVGRGTEAFF. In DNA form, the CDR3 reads TGTGCCAGCAGCGTAGGGAGGGGCACTGAAGCTTTCTTT.

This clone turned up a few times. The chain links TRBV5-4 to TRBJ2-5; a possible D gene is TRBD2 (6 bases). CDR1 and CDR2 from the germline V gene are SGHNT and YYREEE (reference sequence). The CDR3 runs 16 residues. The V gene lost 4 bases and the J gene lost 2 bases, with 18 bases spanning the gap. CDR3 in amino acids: CASSHLRGGNQETQYF. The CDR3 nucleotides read TGTGCCAGCAGCCACCTAAGAGGAGGGAATCAAGAGACCCAGTACTTC.

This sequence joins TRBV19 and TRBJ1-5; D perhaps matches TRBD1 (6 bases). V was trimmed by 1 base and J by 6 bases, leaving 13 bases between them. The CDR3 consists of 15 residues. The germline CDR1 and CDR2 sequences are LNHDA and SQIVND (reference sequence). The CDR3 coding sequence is TGTGCCAGTAGTATAGCGGACAGACTCCCTCAGCCCCAGCATTTT. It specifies CASSIADRLPQPQHF.

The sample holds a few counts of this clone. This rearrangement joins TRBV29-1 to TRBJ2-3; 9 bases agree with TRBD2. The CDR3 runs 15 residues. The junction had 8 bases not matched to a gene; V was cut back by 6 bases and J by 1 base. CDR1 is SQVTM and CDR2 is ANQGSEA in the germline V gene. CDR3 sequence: CSVAGGLIGTDTQYF. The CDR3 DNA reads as TGCAGCGTAGCGGGAGGTTTGATAGGCACAGATACGCAGTATTTT.

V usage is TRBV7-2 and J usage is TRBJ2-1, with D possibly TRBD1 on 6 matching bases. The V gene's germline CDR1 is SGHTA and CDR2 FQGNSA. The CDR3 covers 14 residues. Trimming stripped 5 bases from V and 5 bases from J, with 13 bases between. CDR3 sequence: CASSIGQSNNEQFF. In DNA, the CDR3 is TGTGCCAGCAGCATCGGACAGTCTAACAATGAGCAGTTCTTC.

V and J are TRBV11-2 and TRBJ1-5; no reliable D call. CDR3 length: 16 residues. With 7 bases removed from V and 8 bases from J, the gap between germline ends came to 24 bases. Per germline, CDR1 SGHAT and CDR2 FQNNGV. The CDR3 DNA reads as TGTGCCAGCATTAGGAAGAGGCGGGTATTCGGGGAGCCCCAGCATTTT. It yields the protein CASIRKRRVFGEPQHF.

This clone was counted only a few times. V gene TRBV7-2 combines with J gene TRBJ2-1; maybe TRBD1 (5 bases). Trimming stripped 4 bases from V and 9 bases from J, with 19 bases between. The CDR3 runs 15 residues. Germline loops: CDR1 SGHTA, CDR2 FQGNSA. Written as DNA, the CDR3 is TGTGCCAGCAGCTCTTCGGGTCTAGGGGTGCGTGAGCAGTTCTTC. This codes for CASSSSGLGVREQFF.

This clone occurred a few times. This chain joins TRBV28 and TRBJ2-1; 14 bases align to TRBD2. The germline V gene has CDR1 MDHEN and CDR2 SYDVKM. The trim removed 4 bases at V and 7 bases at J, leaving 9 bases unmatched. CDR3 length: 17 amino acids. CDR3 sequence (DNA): TGTGCCAGCAGTTCCCCGGGACTAGCGGGAGCTCTGAATGAGCAGTTCTTC. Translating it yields CASSSPGLAGALNEQFF.

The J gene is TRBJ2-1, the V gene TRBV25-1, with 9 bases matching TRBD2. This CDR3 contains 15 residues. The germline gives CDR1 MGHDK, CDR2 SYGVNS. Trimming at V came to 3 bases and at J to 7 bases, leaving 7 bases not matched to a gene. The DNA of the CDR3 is TGTGCCAGCAGTGATAGCGGGAGTTCCTCAAATGAGCAGTTCTTC. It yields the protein CASSDSGSSSNEQFF.

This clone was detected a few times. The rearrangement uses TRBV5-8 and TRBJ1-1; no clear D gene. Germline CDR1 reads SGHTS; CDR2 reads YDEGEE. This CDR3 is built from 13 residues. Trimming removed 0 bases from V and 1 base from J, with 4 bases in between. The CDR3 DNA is TGTGCCAGCAGCTTGGAGAGGAACACTGAAGCTTTCTTT. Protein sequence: CASSLERNTEAFF.

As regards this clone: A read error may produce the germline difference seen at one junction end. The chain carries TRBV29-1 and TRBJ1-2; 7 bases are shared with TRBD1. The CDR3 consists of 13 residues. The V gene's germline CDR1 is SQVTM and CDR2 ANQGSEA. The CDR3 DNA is TGCAGCGTTCAAGACAGGGCTTTCGTTGGCTACACCTTC. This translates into CSVQDRAFVGYTF.